Ten or more counts support the clone carrying this TCR beta chain. The data stem from a study of T cells in Graves' hyperthyroidism and ophthalmopathy. What was amplified from RNA transcripts were TCR beta CDR3 regions. A set of HTBI primers served as the primers for a first-round RT-PCR of the TCR CDR3. MiXCR was run by TCRdb on the multiplex PCR reads, yielding one entry per CDR3 protein. The repertoire holds 400,000 or so distinct CDR3 sequences, with roughly 15% as singletons. This clonotype was sampled from a woman aged 25 to 39 with Graves' ophthalmopathy. Sequenced: blood.

Here the CDR3 reads CASRLLRDRAFGQFF. CDR3 bases: TGTGCCAGCAGGCTTCTCCGGGACAGGGCGTTTGGGCAGTTCTTC. The chain joins TRBV5-6 to TRBJ2-1, with 9 bases lining up with TRBD1. This CDR3 region has 15 residues. Trimming cost V 5 bases and J 12 bases; bases outside gene matches: 15. CDR1 is SGHDT and CDR2 is YYEEEE in the germline V gene.